A selection of T cell receptor beta chains follows, all from one sample in a study of control samples from healthy donors and cancer patients. Produced via immunoSEQ multiplex PCR; TCRdb's table is partial and in-frame only. The sample holds 170,000 or so clones; 80% to 95% are singletons and the top ten take approximately 2%. Sequenced material: blood. These receptor sequences come from a middle-aged woman in good health. The CDR3 runs from the conserved cysteine through the conserved F or W. D genes are given only for firm matches. Not every row has a clone size; where given, it reads once, few, many or a size class.

d_call: TRBD1; v_call: TRBV4-1; j_call: TRBJ2-7; clone_size: -; cdr3_nt: TGCGCCAGCAGCCAGGTGGGCCGGGACAGGGGGCTTCACGAGCAGTACTTC; cdr3_aa: CASSQVGRDRGLHEQYF
d_call: -; v_call: TRBV2; j_call: TRBJ1-5; clone_size: -; cdr3_nt: TGTGCCAGCAGTGGGGGAAGTTATCAGCCCCAGCATTTT; cdr3_aa: CASSGGSYQPQHF
d_call: -; v_call: TRBV29-1; j_call: TRBJ2-6; clone_size: -; cdr3_nt: TGCAGCGTTGCTGTATCTCTTGGGGCCAACGTCCTGACTTTC; cdr3_aa: CSVAVSLGANVLTF
d_call: -; v_call: TRBV5-1; j_call: TRBJ2-5; clone_size: -; cdr3_nt: TGCGCCAGCAGCCCCGAGGGGGGGGGAGAGACCCAGTACTTC; cdr3_aa: CASSPEGGGETQYF
d_call: -; v_call: TRBV3-1/TRBV3-2; j_call: TRBJ2-3; clone_size: -; cdr3_nt: TGTGCCAGCAGCCAAGGCTGGGGGGAGTTTGGGGATACGCAGTATTTT; cdr3_aa: CASSQGWGEFGDTQYF
d_call: -; v_call: TRBV7-9; j_call: TRBJ2-5; clone_size: -; cdr3_nt: TGTGCCAGCAGGCCCACAGAACAAGAGACCCAGTACTTC; cdr3_aa: CASRPTEQETQYF
d_call: TRBD1; v_call: TRBV5-1; j_call: TRBJ2-7; clone_size: -; cdr3_nt: TGCGCCAGCAGCTCGATGGACAGGGCCTACGAGCAGTACTTC; cdr3_aa: CASSSMDRAYEQYF
d_call: -; v_call: TRBV9; j_call: TRBJ1-2; clone_size: -; cdr3_nt: TGTGCCAGCAGCCAGGGCGTAACAGCGAACGTACTCTATGGCTACACCTTC; cdr3_aa: CASSQGVTANVLYGYTF
d_call: -; v_call: TRBV3-1/TRBV3-2; j_call: TRBJ2-4; clone_size: -; cdr3_nt: TGTGCCAGCAGCCTGGACGGTGACATTCAGTACTTC; cdr3_aa: CASSLDGDIQYF
d_call: -; v_call: TRBV19; j_call: TRBJ1-3; clone_size: -; cdr3_nt: TGTGCCAGTAGTAGGGCAGCTGGAAACACCATATATTTT; cdr3_aa: CASSRAAGNTIYF
d_call: -; v_call: TRBV4-1; j_call: TRBJ1-6; clone_size: -; cdr3_nt: TGCGCCAGCAGCCAAGATGCCCAGCAGAGCCTCCACTTT; cdr3_aa: CASSQDAQQSLHF
d_call: TRBD1; v_call: TRBV7-9; j_call: TRBJ2-1; clone_size: -; cdr3_nt: TGTGCCAGCAGGGAGAACCCCGGGACAGGGGACAATGAGCAGTTCTTC; cdr3_aa: CASRENPGTGDNEQFF
d_call: TRBD2; v_call: TRBV11-2; j_call: TRBJ2-3; clone_size: -; cdr3_nt: TGTGCCAGCAGCTTAAGCTTAGCGGGGGGCAGGGATACGCAGTATTTT; cdr3_aa: CASSLSLAGGRDTQYF
d_call: TRBD2; v_call: TRBV5-1; j_call: TRBJ2-5; clone_size: -; cdr3_nt: TGCGCCAGCAGCGTTGGACTAGCGGGGGGGCAAGAGACCCAGTACTTC; cdr3_aa: CASSVGLAGGQETQYF
d_call: TRBD1; v_call: TRBV9; j_call: TRBJ1-1; clone_size: -; cdr3_nt: TGTGCCAGCAGCGTAGGGACAGGGGGGGAAGCTTTCTTT; cdr3_aa: CASSVGTGGEAFF
d_call: -; v_call: TRBV12-3/TRBV12-4; j_call: TRBJ1-1; clone_size: -; cdr3_nt: TGTGCCAGCAGTTTAACAGGGTGGACTGAAGCTTTCTTT; cdr3_aa: CASSLTGWTEAFF
d_call: -; v_call: TRBV19; j_call: TRBJ2-7; clone_size: once; cdr3_nt: TGTGCCAGTAGTATAGGCGGAGGCTACGAGCAGTACTTC; cdr3_aa: CASSIGGGYEQYF
d_call: TRBD1; v_call: TRBV5-6; j_call: TRBJ2-7; clone_size: -; cdr3_nt: TGTGCCAGCAGCTCATCCAGGGACAGCTCCCTACCCTACGAGCAGTACTTC; cdr3_aa: CASSSSRDSSLPYEQYF
d_call: TRBD1; v_call: TRBV29-1; j_call: TRBJ1-2; clone_size: -; cdr3_nt: TGCAGCGTTGAAGGTGTAGGGGGCGCGGGAATTGGCTATGGCTACACCTTC; cdr3_aa: CSVEGVGGAGIGYGYTF
d_call: TRBD1; v_call: TRBV7-8; j_call: TRBJ1-1; clone_size: -; cdr3_nt: TGTGCCAGCAGCCTGGGACAGATGAACACTGAAGCTTTCTTT; cdr3_aa: CASSLGQMNTEAFF
d_call: -; v_call: TRBV7-9; j_call: TRBJ2-1; clone_size: -; cdr3_nt: TGTGCCAGCAGCTTTCGGAACGAAGATGAGCAGTTCTTC; cdr3_aa: CASSFRNEDEQFF
d_call: -; v_call: TRBV3-1/TRBV3-2; j_call: TRBJ2-7; clone_size: few; cdr3_nt: TGTGCCAGCAGCCAGATAAGATGGGGGGCCTCCGAGCAGTACTTC; cdr3_aa: CASSQIRWGASEQYF
d_call: TRBD1; v_call: TRBV10-3; j_call: TRBJ1-5; clone_size: -; cdr3_nt: TGTGCCATCAGTCAGGACAGGGGGCGACAGCCCCAGCATTTT; cdr3_aa: CAISQDRGRQPQHF
d_call: -; v_call: TRBV12-3/TRBV12-4; j_call: TRBJ2-7; clone_size: once; cdr3_nt: TGTGCCAGCAGGTCGGGTCGGGGCGAGCAGTACTTC; cdr3_aa: CASRSGRGEQYF
d_call: -; v_call: TRBV7-9; j_call: TRBJ2-7; clone_size: -; cdr3_nt: TGTGCCAGCAGCTTAGGGACGGACGAGCAGTACTTC; cdr3_aa: CASSLGTDEQYF
d_call: TRBD1; v_call: TRBV5-6; j_call: TRBJ2-1; clone_size: -; cdr3_nt: TGTGCCAGCAGCTTGCGATCCGGGACAGGCTCTCCTGAGCAGTTCTTC; cdr3_aa: CASSLRSGTGSPEQFF
d_call: -; v_call: TRBV29-1; j_call: TRBJ2-7; clone_size: -; cdr3_nt: TGCAGCGTGGTGGGGGCCGGGACGGGGACCTACGAGCAGTACTTC; cdr3_aa: CSVVGAGTGTYEQYF
d_call: -; v_call: TRBV7-9; j_call: TRBJ1-1; clone_size: -; cdr3_nt: TGTGCCAGCAGTTCACAGGGGAACACTGAAGCTTTCTTT; cdr3_aa: CASSSQGNTEAFF
d_call: -; v_call: TRBV14; j_call: TRBJ2-1; clone_size: -; cdr3_nt: TGTGCCAGCAGCCAACTTGGTTCCTTAACTTTCAATGAGCAGTTCTTC; cdr3_aa: CASSQLGSLTFNEQFF
d_call: TRBD2; v_call: TRBV7-8; j_call: TRBJ2-5; clone_size: -; cdr3_nt: TGTGCCAGCAGCTTCGGACTAGAAGGTCAAGAGACCCAGTACTTC; cdr3_aa: CASSFGLEGQETQYF
d_call: TRBD1; v_call: TRBV14; j_call: TRBJ1-2; clone_size: -; cdr3_nt: TGTGCCAGCAGCCTACGACAGGGTCATGGCTACACCTTC; cdr3_aa: CASSLRQGHGYTF
d_call: -; v_call: TRBV2; j_call: TRBJ2-5; clone_size: -; cdr3_nt: TGTGCCAGCAGGGGGGGTGGCGAGACCCAGTACTTC; cdr3_aa: CASRGGGETQYF
d_call: -; v_call: TRBV4-1; j_call: TRBJ2-5; clone_size: -; cdr3_nt: TGCGCCAGCAGCCAAATAGGACGGGAGACCCAGTACTTC; cdr3_aa: CASSQIGRETQYF
d_call: -; v_call: TRBV4-1; j_call: TRBJ1-6; clone_size: once; cdr3_nt: TGCGCCAGCAGCCAAGACAGGGAAATGACCTATAATTCACCCCTCCACTTT; cdr3_aa: CASSQDREMTYNSPLHF
d_call: -; v_call: TRBV5-1; j_call: TRBJ2-1; clone_size: -; cdr3_nt: TGCGCCAGCAGCTTGGCGGGGCGGGGATACAATGAGCAGTTCTTC; cdr3_aa: CASSLAGRGYNEQFF
d_call: -; v_call: TRBV2; j_call: TRBJ1-2; clone_size: -; cdr3_nt: TGTGCCAGCCGTCCGCCTGGCTACACCTTC; cdr3_aa: CASRPPGYTF
d_call: -; v_call: TRBV5-1; j_call: TRBJ1-1; clone_size: -; cdr3_nt: TGCGCCAGCAGCTTGGCCCGGGGGGCGATGAACACTGAAGCTTTCTTT; cdr3_aa: CASSLARGAMNTEAFF
d_call: TRBD1; v_call: TRBV5-1; j_call: TRBJ2-2; clone_size: -; cdr3_nt: TGCGCCAGCAGCTTGGGTGACAGGGGAACCGGGGAGCTGTTTTTT; cdr3_aa: CASSLGDRGTGELFF
d_call: -; v_call: TRBV11-2; j_call: TRBJ1-4; clone_size: -; cdr3_nt: TGTGCCAGCGGGAGTGGCGGGGGGAATGAAAAACTGTTTTTT; cdr3_aa: CASGSGGGNEKLFF
d_call: -; v_call: TRBV5-1; j_call: TRBJ2-5; clone_size: -; cdr3_nt: TGCGCCAGCAGCTTGGACACGAGGACCCAGTACTTC; cdr3_aa: CASSLDTRTQYF
d_call: -; v_call: TRBV24-1; j_call: TRBJ1-5; clone_size: -; cdr3_nt: TGTGCCACCAGTGATCCAACAGGTGCAGATAATTTGCCCCAGCATTTT; cdr3_aa: CATSDPTGADNLPQHF
d_call: -; v_call: TRBV7-2; j_call: TRBJ2-5; clone_size: once; cdr3_nt: TGTGCCAGCAGCTTAGACGCAGGTTATGAGACCCAGTACTTC; cdr3_aa: CASSLDAGYETQYF
d_call: -; v_call: TRBV2; j_call: TRBJ1-5; clone_size: -; cdr3_nt: TGTGCCAGCACGGCCGTCGAGGCCAGTGGCCCCCAGCATTTT; cdr3_aa: CASTAVEASGPQHF
d_call: -; v_call: TRBV19; j_call: TRBJ1-5; clone_size: -; cdr3_nt: TGTGCCAGTAGTATGACAGTAAGCAATCAGCCCCAGCATTTT; cdr3_aa: CASSMTVSNQPQHF
d_call: -; v_call: TRBV3-1/TRBV3-2; j_call: TRBJ2-2; clone_size: -; cdr3_nt: TGTGCCAGCAGCCAAGAAATTTTGGCGGGGGCGGAGCTGTTTTTT; cdr3_aa: CASSQEILAGAELFF
d_call: -; v_call: TRBV18; j_call: TRBJ2-3; clone_size: once; cdr3_nt: TGTGCCAGCTCACCCTGGACAGAGATAGATACGCAGTATTTT; cdr3_aa: CASSPWTEIDTQYF
d_call: TRBD2; v_call: TRBV4-2; j_call: TRBJ2-1; clone_size: -; cdr3_nt: TGTGCCAGCAGCCAAGTTGCGCTAGCGGGGTCGGGTGAGCAGTTCTTC; cdr3_aa: CASSQVALAGSGEQFF
d_call: -; v_call: TRBV6-5; j_call: TRBJ2-7; clone_size: -; cdr3_nt: TGTGCCAGCCGGTTTAGCAGGGACAACGAGCAGTACTTC; cdr3_aa: CASRFSRDNEQYF
d_call: -; v_call: TRBV4-2; j_call: TRBJ1-1; clone_size: -; cdr3_nt: TGTGCCAGCAGCCCGCTCAGGGCTTCTGAAGCTTTCTTT; cdr3_aa: CASSPLRASEAFF
d_call: -; v_call: TRBV29-1; j_call: TRBJ1-3; clone_size: -; cdr3_nt: TGCAGCGTTGTTGCCCAGGAGGCTGGAAACACCATATATTTT; cdr3_aa: CSVVAQEAGNTIYF
d_call: TRBD1; v_call: TRBV7-3; j_call: TRBJ2-2; clone_size: -; cdr3_nt: TGTGCCAGCAGCGCTCCGGGACAGATAACCGGGGAGCTGTTTTTT; cdr3_aa: CASSAPGQITGELFF
d_call: -; v_call: TRBV5-5; j_call: TRBJ1-1; clone_size: -; cdr3_nt: TGTGCCAGCAGACCCGACGCGACAGTTCAGGCAGCTTTCTTT; cdr3_aa: CASRPDATVQAAFF
d_call: -; v_call: TRBV6-5; j_call: TRBJ1-2; clone_size: -; cdr3_nt: TGTGCCAGCCTACTGAATGGCTACACCTTC; cdr3_aa: CASLLNGYTF
d_call: TRBD2; v_call: TRBV7-3; j_call: TRBJ2-2; clone_size: -; cdr3_nt: TGTGCCAGCAGCTCGTCTAGCGGGGCCGGGGCCGGGGAGCTGTTTTTT; cdr3_aa: CASSSSSGAGAGELFF
d_call: TRBD1; v_call: TRBV9; j_call: TRBJ1-1; clone_size: -; cdr3_nt: TGTGCCAGCAGCACTCGGACAGGGGGGCACACTGAAGCTTTCTTT; cdr3_aa: CASSTRTGGHTEAFF